This TCR beta chain derives from a study of beta chain features in type 1 diabetes. Isolated RNA was reverse transcribed in full, so expressed TCRB transcripts were sequenced. Clones were read by immunoSEQ multiplex PCR, and TCRdb kept only the in-frame ones, dropping some. The top ten hold roughly 4% of the sample, which has 240,000 or so clones, around 26% seen once. Per the germline V gene, CDR1 is SQVTM and CDR2 is ANQGSEA. The CDR3 runs to 14 residues. V was pared by 4 bases and J by 7 bases, with 6 bases of the junction left unmatched. Details on this clone: The sample has other DNA sequences that encode this CDR3 too.

The source of this sequence is a man younger than 40 in good health. This rearrangement joins TRBV29-1 to TRBJ2-1; TRBD2 agrees at 11 bases. The source material was central memory CD4+ T cells from blood. As DNA, the CDR3 is TGCAGCGTTGCGGCGACTAGCGGGGCTAATGAGCAGTTCTTC. This codes for CSVAATSGANEQFF.